The present T cell receptor (beta chain) was sequenced within a study of blood T cells in healthy people across ages. General observations from the study: More naive CD4+ cells and higher diversity were found in long-lived than in aged donors.

Alongside a J-beta primer mix, a sample-barcoded 5' primer served in a second PCR lasting about 7 to 12 cycles. Each of the cDNA molecules was tagged by a template-switch adaptor with 12 random nucleotides. The yield of each sample was at least 2.5 million CDR3-containing paired-end reads. MiXCR was run by TCRdb on the 5' RACE reads, yielding one entry per CDR3 protein. This sample has fewer than 700,000 distinct CDR3 sequences, with 40% to 45% found just once. A note on this clonotype: The antigen remains undetermined.

The CDR3 has 14 residues. The germline gives CDR1 SGHTA, CDR2 FQGNSA. Trimming pared 5 bases from V and 1 base from J, leaving 11 bases between. This sequence originates from an elderly man in good health. The chain is built from TRBV7-2 and TRBJ1-1; D is undetermined. The sample was blood. CDR3 residues: CASSPRSGNTEAFF. The DNA for the CDR3 is TGTGCCAGCAGCCCTCGGAGCGGGAACACTGAAGCTTTCTTT.